The 6 T cell receptor beta chains given below trace back to one sample, sequenced in a study of T cell repertoires in cytomegalovirus infection. TCRdb re-called the reads through MiXCR, storing one row per CDR3 protein. This repertoire shows some 450,000 distinct CDR3 sequences, 25% to 40% found once; its top ten account for 12% to 15%. The sample comprised PBMCs. These TCRs come from a human donor in good health (CMV status not recorded). Some clones in this sample may be carry-over from other donors' samples.

As regards this clonotype: A much larger clone lies a single base off, so this may be a read error. The chain recombines TRBV7-2 with TRBJ2-7; 9 nucleotides align to TRBD1. This CDR3 has 16 residues. CDR1 and CDR2 from the germline V gene are SGHTA and FQGNSA. The CDR3: CANSFGTGKGGYEQYF. CDR3 DNA sequence: TGTGCCAACAGCTTCGGGACAGGGAAGGGGGGGTACGAGCAGTACTTC.

The chain recombines TRBV28 with TRBJ2-7; the D gene is possibly TRBD1 (6 bases). Germline V gene sequence: CDR1 MDHEN, CDR2 SYDVKM. This CDR3 is 18 amino acids long. V was cut by 2 bases and J by 2 bases, with 22 bases left in between. This chain's CDR3 is CASSLIVLLVAGAYEQYF. Here the CDR3 DNA reads TGTGCCAGCAGTTTAATTGTCTTGTTGGTCGCAGGGGCCTACGAGCAGTACTTC.

This chain uses TRBV6-6 with TRBJ2-2; TRBD2 aligns across 7 bases. This CDR3 is built from 20 residues. Germline V gives CDR1 MNHNY, CDR2 SVGAGI (reference sequence). V was pared by 7 bases and J by 0 bases, with 20 bases of the junction left unmatched. The DNA for the CDR3 is TGTGCCAGCACCCCCCACCGGGGGAGGGCCTCAGGCCCGAACACCGGGGAGCTGTTTTTT. It encodes CASTPHRGRASGPNTGELFF.

V usage is TRBV2 and J usage is TRBJ2-6; D may match TRBD1 or TRBD2 (5 bases each). The length of the CDR3 is 16 residues. Deletions cut 7 bases from V and 0 bases from J, with 13 bases between. CDR1 is SNHLY and CDR2 is FYNNEI in the germline V gene. The CDR3 protein is CASNPQGPSGANVLTF. CDR3 nucleotide sequence: TGTGCCAGCAACCCTCAGGGACCCTCTGGGGCCAACGTCCTGACTTTC.

The chain couples TRBV5-1 to TRBJ2-1, with D possibly matching TRBD1 (8 bases). Germline CDR1 and CDR2: SGHRS and YFSETQ. V was shortened by 6 bases and J by 10 bases, with 20 bases between the two germline ends. The CDR3 runs to 14 residues. DNA for the CDR3: TGCGCCAGCACGGGACAGGCCAGCGGGGAAGAGCAGTTCTTC. Its translation is CASTGQASGEEQFF.

About this clonotype: This clone may be a read error of a much larger clone one base away. The chain uses TRBV7-9 and TRBJ1-2; TRBD1 might be the D (6 bases). The CDR3 is made up of 12 amino acids. CDR1 is SEHNR, CDR2 FQNEAQ, per germline (reference sequence). The DNA of the CDR3 is TGTGACAGCAGCTCAACAGGGATGGAGTACACCTTC. Residues: CDSSSTGMEYTF.